This T cell receptor (beta chain) comes out of a study of blood T cell repertoires in COVID-19. On the study more broadly: COVID-19 samples from acute and convalescent phases originated in the United States, Italy and Spain. Sources were T cells, B-cell-depleted T cells, or PBMCs; the material itself was cDNA or gDNA.

As originally analysed: Reference gene primer amplification gave estimated nucleated cell counts. Here immunoSEQ multiplex PCR was the method, and the copy in TCRdb shows in-frame clones only, minus some. For V, J and clone size, that table is used; D and trimming come from the DNA. This table has roughly 320,000 clones, 85% appearing once. Per the germline V gene, CDR1 is SSHAT and CDR2 is FNYEAQ (reference sequence). V lost 5 bases, J lost 5 bases, and 9 bases stayed unmatched. The CDR3 length is 16 residues. The sample consisted of peripheral blood. The V gene is TRBV7-7, the J gene TRBJ2-2, with 9 bases lining up with TRBD1. The source of this sequence is a human donor in a cohort sampled during active COVID-19. The DNA of the CDR3 is TGTGCCAGCAGCGACCGGGACAGGGATCCGACCGGGGAGCTGTTTTTT. Translation gives CASSDRDRDPTGELFF.